This T cell receptor (beta chain) stems from a study of T cell responses to AZD1222 COVID-19 vaccine (dated by TCRdb to the early 2020s). Regarding the complete study: AZD1222 recipients given second doses at about 4 weeks or at about 12 weeks were pooled, since spike-specific TCR depth and breadth were not found to differ between the two schedules. A total of 240 or so trial participants underwent TCR sequencing, of whom about 200 had received two doses of AZD1222 and approximately 26 had received two doses of the MenACWY control vaccine. Trial participants were enrolled into age subgroups of 18-55, 56-69 and 70-plus years, which contained roughly 140, 27 and 60 TCR-sequenced participants, respectively.

Reading the label with the study, this specimen's time point is: baseline before first vaccination. Vaccinee samples came from UK trials COV001 and COV002, including a single-blind randomized controlled phase 2/3 trial of AZD1222 (ChAdOx1 nCoV-19) in healthy adults. Trial participant PBMC samples were collected at day 0 and day 28 after the second dose for TCRbeta chain sequencing. The CDR3 regions of human TCRbeta chains were analyzed by immunosequencing. Per the authors' processing: TCRs in the repertoires were matched against a reference library of SARS-CoV-2-specific TCRs that had been generated with the MIRA antigen-specificity platform. Breadth meant the fraction of unique TCRs that were SARS-CoV-2-associated, whereas depth meant the fraction of total T cells that were SARS-CoV-2-associated. Using the MIRA data, each spike-specific TCR was assigned both to the spike region to which the TCR was reactive and to a CD4 or CD8 class. Log10-transformed breadth and depth values were compared by one-way ANOVA with Sidak's multiple comparisons tests. Drawn from immuneACCESS, this table holds only the in-frame rearrangements with V and J called that TCRdb kept. Clones are partly lost; checked studies trace under half to an unresolved V gene and leave the rest unexplained. The D gene and trimming were derived from the DNA, and the V and J assignments and clone size from that table. The table for this sample lists 100,000 to 130,000 clones; 70% to 90% of them were counted only once. About 3% of the sample belongs to the ten largest clones.

Paper-wide results and their limitations: Participants were mostly white British and included more females than males, and it was suggested by the authors that clonal diversity may have been underestimated. Reportedly, close to half of the unique spike-specific TCRs recognized epitopes lying outside the regions that are mutated in the B.1.351 and B.1.1.7 variants. In the small 56-69-year group, the increase in depth fell short of significance, most likely because of low power. Only five or six AZD1222 recipients were SARS-CoV-2 seropositive at baseline, limiting conclusions about previously exposed vaccinees. Because no samples from the day 14 peak response were available, repertoires could be characterized only after the peak T cell response. The vaccine-associated CD4 TCRs covered the entire spike protein, and the dominant responses fell in regions 160-218 and 743-854. Spike-specific TCR breadth and depth rose significantly after two AZD1222 doses compared with day 0 and with MenACWY recipients.

Points on this clone: The antigen it binds to is not known. Base qualities are not recorded, but no much larger clone differs from it by a single base.

From the germline V gene (reference sequence), CDR1 is GTSNPN and CDR2 is SVGIG. V is shortened by 4 bases, J by 2 bases, and the region joining them spans 14 bases. From the cysteine through the phenylalanine, the CDR3 covers 14 amino acids. Only the CDR3 portion is preserved as DNA: 42 bases, with reading frame beginning at the first base. In this chain, TRBV30 is recombined with TRBJ1-1, and perhaps TRBD1 as D gene, on 5 matching bases. This material consisted of peripheral blood, taken on day 0 of AZD1222 vaccination. The origin of this receptor is an adult in good health. The CDR3 region reads CAWTRRDFNTEAFF. The DNA sequence reads TGTGCCTGGACACGCCGGGACTTCAACACTGAAGCTTTCTTT.